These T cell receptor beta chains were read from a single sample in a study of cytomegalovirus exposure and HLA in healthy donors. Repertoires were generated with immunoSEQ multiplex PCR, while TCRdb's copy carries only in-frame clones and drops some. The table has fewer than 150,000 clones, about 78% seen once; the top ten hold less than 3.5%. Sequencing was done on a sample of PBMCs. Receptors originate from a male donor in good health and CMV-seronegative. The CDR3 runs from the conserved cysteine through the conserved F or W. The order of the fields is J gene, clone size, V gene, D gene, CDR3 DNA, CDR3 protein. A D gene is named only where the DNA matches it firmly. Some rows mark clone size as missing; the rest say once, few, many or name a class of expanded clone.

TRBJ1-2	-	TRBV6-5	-	TGTGCCAGCAGTCGCGGCCCGGGCTATGGCTACACCTTC	CASSRGPGYGYTF
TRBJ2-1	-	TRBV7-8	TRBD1	TGTGCCAGCAGCTTGGGACAGGGGGGCTACAATGAGCAGCTCTTC	CASSLGQGGYNEQLF
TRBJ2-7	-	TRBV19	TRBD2	TGTGCCAGTAGTATAGACGGGACTAGCTCCGAGCAGTACTTC	CASSIDGTSSEQYF
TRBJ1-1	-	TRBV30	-	TGTGCCTGGAGTTTAAACACGGCCGGGGCTTTCTTT	CAWSLNTAGAFF
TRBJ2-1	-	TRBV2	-	TGTGCCAGCAGGGGCCAATACAATGAGCAGTTCTTC	CASRGQYNEQFF
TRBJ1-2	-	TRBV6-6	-	TGTGCCAGCAGTTACCTTACAGGGCTGCTTAACTATGGCTACACCTTC	CASSYLTGLLNYGYTF
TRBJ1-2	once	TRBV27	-	TGTGCCAGCCGGGACAACCATAACTATGGCTACACCTTC	CASRDNHNYGYTF
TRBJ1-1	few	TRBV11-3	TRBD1	TGTGCCAGCAGCCCACAAGACAGGGCCCCGAACACTGAAGCTTTCTTT	CASSPQDRAPNTEAFF
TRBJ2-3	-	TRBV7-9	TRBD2	TGTGCCAGCAGCCTCGGACTAGCGGGAGCTATAGATACGCAGTATTTT	CASSLGLAGAIDTQYF
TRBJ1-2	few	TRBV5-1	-	TGCGCCACCCGGGGGGAATTCGCTGGCTACACCTTC	CATRGEFAGYTF
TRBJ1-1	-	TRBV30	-	TGTGCCTATCTCTCTTGTGAAGCTTTCTTT	CAYLSCEAFF
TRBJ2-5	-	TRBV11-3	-	TGTGCCAGCAGCTTAAGGGGTACCGGTCTGCAAGAGACCCAGTACTTC	CASSLRGTGLQETQYF
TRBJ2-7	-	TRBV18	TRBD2	TGTGCCAGCTCACCAGGCAGCGGGGGGGCCTACGAGCAGTACTTC	CASSPGSGGAYEQYF
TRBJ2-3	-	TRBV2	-	TGTGCCGGCACCAAGGGGGAACTAGATACGCAGTATTTT	CAGTKGELDTQYF
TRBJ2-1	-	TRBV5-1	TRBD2	TGCGCCAGCAGCCCGGGACTAGCCTACAATGAGCAGTTCTTC	CASSPGLAYNEQFF
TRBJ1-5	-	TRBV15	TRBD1	TGTGCCACCAGCAGAGCGACAGGGGGTCGGAATCAGCCCCAGCATTTT	CATSRATGGRNQPQHF
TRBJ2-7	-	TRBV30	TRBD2	TGTGCCTGGAGTGGGACTAGCGGGAGCTCCTACGAGCAGTACTTC	CAWSGTSGSSYEQYF
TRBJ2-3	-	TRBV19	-	TGTGCCAGTAGTATATTGGGAGTGCAGTATTTT	CASSILGVQYF
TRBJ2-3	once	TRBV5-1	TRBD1	TGCGCCAGCAGCCCAATAATAGGGGGCCCGCGGACAGATACGCAGTATTTT	CASSPIIGGPRTDTQYF
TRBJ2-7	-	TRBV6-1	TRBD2	TGTGCCAGCAATCTCCGGACTAGCGGAGGGTACGAGCAGTACTTC	CASNLRTSGGYEQYF
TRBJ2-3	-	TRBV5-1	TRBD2	TGCGCCAGCAGCCCGGGACTAGCGGGACCTGCCGGTACGCAGTATTTT	CASSPGLAGPAGTQYF
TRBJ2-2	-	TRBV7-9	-	TGTGCCAGCAGCTTCGGACTGAACACCGGGGAGCTGTTTTTT	CASSFGLNTGELFF
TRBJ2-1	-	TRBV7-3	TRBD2	TGTGCCAGCAGCTTAGCTAGCGGGAGTAATGAGCAGTTCTTC	CASSLASGSNEQFF
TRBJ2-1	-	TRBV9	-	TGTGCCAGCAGCGCCCGGAATGAGCAGTTCTTC	CASSARNEQFF
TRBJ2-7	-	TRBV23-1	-	TGCGCCAGGAGTCAAACCGGGAGACAGGGCCACGAGCAGTACTTC	CARSQTGRQGHEQYF
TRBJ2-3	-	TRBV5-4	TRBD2	TGTGCCAGCAGCACCAAGACTAGCGGGGGCTTGGTTGATACGCAGTATTTT	CASSTKTSGGLVDTQYF
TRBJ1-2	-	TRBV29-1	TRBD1	TGCAGCGTGGGGGACAGGGGGCTAGGTGGCTACACCTTC	CSVGDRGLGGYTF
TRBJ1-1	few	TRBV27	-	TGTGCCAGCAGTTTAAATCATCAGGGGTTCGGCACTGAAGCTTTCTTT	CASSLNHQGFGTEAFF
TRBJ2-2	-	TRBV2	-	TGTCCCAGCAGTGTCGGACTCCTTAACACCGGGGAGCTGTTTTTT	CPSSVGLLNTGELFF
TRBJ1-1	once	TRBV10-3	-	TGTGCCATCAGTGAGTGGGACACCGAGAGTGCTTTCTTT	CAISEWDTESAFF
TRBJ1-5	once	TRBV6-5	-	TGTGCCAGCAGTTCGGAGATCGGACAGCCCCAGCATTTT	CASSSEIGQPQHF
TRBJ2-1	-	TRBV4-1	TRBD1	TGCGCCAGCAGCTTGGCGGGACAGGGAAGGAATGAGCAGTTCTTC	CASSLAGQGRNEQFF
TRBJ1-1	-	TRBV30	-	TGTGCCTGGAGTACTGGACAGACGATAACTGAAGCTTTCTTT	CAWSTGQTITEAFF
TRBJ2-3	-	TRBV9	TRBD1	TGTGCCAGCAGCACAGGGGGCGTAGAACATACGCAGTATTTT	CASSTGGVEHTQYF
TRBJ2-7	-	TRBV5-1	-	TGCGCCAGCAGCTTGGACGCTTCAGGCGAGCAGTACTTC	CASSLDASGEQYF
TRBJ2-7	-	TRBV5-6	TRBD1	TGTGCCAGCAGCTTGGGGACAGGGGCATACTACGAGCAGTACTTC	CASSLGTGAYYEQYF
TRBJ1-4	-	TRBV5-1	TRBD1	TGCGCCAGCAGCTTGGCCCAGGACAGGGGGGAAAAACTGTTTTTT	CASSLAQDRGEKLFF
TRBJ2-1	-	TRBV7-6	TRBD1	TGTGCCAGCAGCGGAGCCGGGACAGGGGGCTACAATGAGCAGTTCTTC	CASSGAGTGGYNEQFF
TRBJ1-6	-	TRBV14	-	TGTGCCAGCAGCCAAGAGTCCCGGGGGTCACCCCTCCACTTT	CASSQESRGSPLHF
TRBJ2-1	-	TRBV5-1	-	TGCGCCAGCAGCCTACGGGATCCAAGGGATGAGCAGTTCTTC	CASSLRDPRDEQFF